Shown below are 8 T cell receptor beta chains from a single sample sequenced in a study of blood T cell repertoires in COVID-19. The data were produced by immunoSEQ multiplex PCR, yet TCRdb's version contains in-frame clones alone and is incomplete. The table records 330,000 or so clones, 80% to 90% of them present only once. Sequencing was carried out using PBMCs or T cells enriched from blood (not recorded which). The receptor set was obtained from a man under 40 who had recovered from COVID-19.

This chain uses TRBV18 with TRBJ2-2, with 12 bases that match TRBD1. Germline loops: CDR1 KGHSH, CDR2 LQKENI. The CDR3 is 17 amino acids. V shed 3 bases, J shed 4 bases, and the junction held 6 bases outside the gene matches. The CDR3 sequence: CASSPSGTGGSTGELFF. The CDR3 DNA reads as TGTGCCAGCTCACCTTCAGGGACAGGGGGCAGCACCGGGGAGCTGTTTTTT. The complete variable domain, with remaining parts taken from reference TRBV18 and TRBJ2-2, reads NAGVMQNPRHLVRRRGQEARLRCSPMKGHSHVYWYRQLPEEGLKFMVYLQKENIIDESGMPKERFSAEFPKEGPSILRIQQVVRGDSAAYFCASSPSGTGGSTGELFFGEGSRLTVL.

This clone has just one count. This chain uses TRBV20-1 with TRBJ1-2; D is possibly TRBD1 (6 bases). CDR1 is DFQATT and CDR2 is SNEGSKA in the germline V gene (reference sequence). V dropped 6 bases and J dropped 4 bases, with 9 bases sitting between them. The CDR3 spans 11 residues. Here the CDR3 reads CSATGIYGYTF. CDR3 nucleotides: TGCAGTGCAACAGGGATCTATGGCTACACCTTC.

This clone has just one count. This rearrangement joins TRBV6-5 to TRBJ2-3, with TRBD1 matching over 7 bases. CDR3 length equals 13 residues. V lost 6 bases and J lost 3; bases outside the gene matches: 3. Looked up from germline, CDR1 is MNHEY and CDR2 is SVGAGI. Here the CDR3 DNA reads TGTGCCAGCAGGGCAGGGGGAACAGATACGCAGTATTTT. This translates into CASRAGGTDTQYF.

This chain connects TRBV18 to TRBJ1-5, with D possibly being TRBD1 (5 bases). V was trimmed by 2 bases and J by 6 bases, leaving 5 bases between them. This CDR3 has 12 residues. The germline V gene has CDR1 KGHSH and CDR2 LQKENI. The CDR3 loop is CASSPGAQPQHF. The CDR3 DNA sequence: TGTGCCAGCTCACCAGGGGCTCAGCCCCAGCATTTT.

V is TRBV19 and J is TRBJ2-5; D remains ambiguous. Germline CDR1 and CDR2: LNHDA and SQIVND (reference sequence). The CDR3 totals 13 residues. Trimming pared 1 base from V and 5 bases from J, leaving 8 bases between. The CDR3: CASSIGGGETQYF. For the CDR3, the DNA is TGTGCCAGTAGTATAGGTGGTGGCGAGACCCAGTACTTC.

V is TRBV3-1 (or the pseudogene TRBV3-2) and J is TRBJ1-2; D is undetermined. The CDR3 covers 13 residues. Germline loops: CDR1 LGHDT, CDR2 YNNKEL (reference sequence). The V gene lost 5 bases and the J gene lost 1 base, with 8 bases spanning the gap. CDR3 DNA: TGTGCCAGCAGCACTCGTAGTAACTATGGCTACACCTTC. Its protein product is CASSTRSNYGYTF.

The chain links TRBV27 to TRBJ1-2; 8 bases map to TRBD1. Germline V gives CDR1 MNHEY, CDR2 SMNVEV (reference sequence). The V segment lost 6 bases and the J segment 8 bases; nucleotides outside the gene matches: 5. The CDR3 totals 12 residues. CDR3 sequence: CASRDRGGGYTF. CDR3 nucleotide sequence: TGTGCCAGCAGAGACAGGGGAGGCGGCTACACCTTC.

The chain is built from TRBV19 and TRBJ1-1; D is uncertain. The CDR3 covers 13 residues. With 6 bases removed from V and 4 bases from J, the gap between germline ends came to 12 bases. CDR1 is LNHDA, CDR2 SQIVND, per germline (reference sequence). CDR3 sequence reads: CASSPTRSTEAFF. CDR3 in DNA: TGTGCCAGTAGCCCAACAAGATCCACTGAAGCTTTCTTT.